These 19 T cell receptor beta chains were all obtained from the same sample, sequenced in a study of response to subunit inactivated influenza vaccine. TCRdb re-derived calls from the RT-PCR reads in MiXCR, one entry per CDR3 protein. The repertoire holds hundreds of thousands of distinct CDR3 sequences, with about 18% as singletons. The starting material was PBMCs from blood, obtained 5 days after vaccination. All receptors derive from a man in his forties or fifties who received an inactivated influenza vaccine.

The rearrangement uses TRBV7-9 and TRBJ1-4, with D possibly matching TRBD1 (5 bases). Germline CDR1 and CDR2: SEHNR and FQNEAQ (reference sequence). The V end was cut by 10 bases, the J end by 5 bases, with 17 bases between. The CDR3 is 14 amino acids. The CDR3 protein is CATTRVSGNEKLFF. Written as DNA, the CDR3 is TGTGCCACCACCAGGGTTTCGGGGAATGAAAAACTGTTTTTT.

This clonotype was counted only a few times. This chain links TRBV7-9 with TRBJ1-4, with D hard to call. This CDR3 is 16 amino acids long. V was shortened by 1 base and J by 0 bases, with 9 bases between the two germline ends. The germline V gene encodes CDR1 SEHNR and CDR2 FQNEAQ (reference sequence). The CDR3 bases are TGTGCCAGCAGCTTAGGGGCAGGAGCAACTAATGAAAAACTGTTTTTT. Translating gives CASSLGAGATNEKLFF.

The sample holds a few counts of this clonotype. This chain joins TRBV15 and TRBJ1-1; D gene ambiguous. The germline V and J ends were trimmed by 3 bases and 0 bases, with 11 bases remaining between them. CDR1 and CDR2 (germline): LNHNV, YYDKDF (reference sequence). This CDR3 is 15 amino acids long. The CDR3 bases are TGTGCCACCAGCAGGTTAGGGCAAATGAACACTGAAGCTTTCTTT. Translation gives CATSRLGQMNTEAFF.

The sample holds a few counts of this clonotype. V gene TRBV6-2 or TRBV6-3 combines with J gene TRBJ2-5, with 10 bases matching TRBD2. Per the germline V gene, CDR1 is MNHEY and CDR2 is SVGEGT. This CDR3 is built from 15 residues. V was clipped by 7 bases and J by 7 bases; unmatched bases: 12. The CDR3 loop reads CASTPASGGSVTQYF. The CDR3 nucleotides are TGTGCCAGCACCCCAGCTAGCGGGGGTAGTGTGACCCAGTACTTC.

This clonotype was picked up a small number of times. The chain recombines TRBV6-1 with TRBJ2-3; a weak D match, TRBD2 (5 bases). CDR3 size: 14 residues. The V end lost 8 bases, the J end lost 3 bases, and 15 bases lay between the germline ends. Germline loops: CDR1 MNHNS, CDR2 SASEGT. The CDR3 loop is CASFRPGGTDTQYF. The CDR3 DNA sequence: TGTGCCAGCTTTCGCCCAGGCGGGACAGATACGCAGTATTTT.

In its sample, this clonotype was seen a few times. The chain employs TRBV4-2 and TRBJ2-7; D is ambiguous. CDR3 length: 16 amino acids. Trimming left V 0 bases short and J 2 bases short, with 14 bases between. Germline loops: CDR1 LGHNA, CDR2 YNFKEQ. For the CDR3, the DNA is TGTGCCAGCAGCCAAGATCAAGGCGGCACCCCCTACGAGCAGTACTTC. Translating it yields CASSQDQGGTPYEQYF.

The table lists this clonotype with a few counts. This chain connects TRBV4-3 to TRBJ2-1; D gene uncertain. The CDR3 totals 12 residues. Deletions cut 0 bases from V and 8 bases from J, with 5 bases between. Germline V gene lookup returns CDR1 LGHNA and CDR2 YSLEER. The CDR3 nucleotides read TGCGCCAGCAGCCAAGATTTCTATGAGCAGTTCTTC. Protein product: CASSQDFYEQFF.

This clonotype was seen a handful of times. This chain's CDR3 is CASRDREYEQYF. The CDR3 nucleotides read TGTGCCAGCAGAGACAGGGAGTACGAGCAGTACTTC. This chain connects TRBV6-2 or TRBV6-3 to TRBJ2-7; 7 bases are a match to TRBD1. The CDR3 sequence is 12 residues long. Germline V gene lookup returns CDR1 MNHEY and CDR2 SVGEGT. Trimming at V came to 6 bases and at J to 4 bases, leaving 3 bases not matched to a gene.

The gene calls are TRBV12-3 or TRBV12-4 and TRBJ2-3; D call uncertain. The germline V and J ends were trimmed by 6 bases and 4 bases, with 14 bases remaining between them. CDR3 length: 14 residues. CDR3 nucleotide sequence: TGTGCCAGCAGCCTACCCCCGAAGGCAGATACGCAGTATTTT. Its protein product is CASSLPPKADTQYF.

This chain uses TRBV20-1 with TRBJ1-6; 7 bases agree with TRBD1. The ends lost 6 bases at V and 7 bases at J; junction bases unmatched: 6. This CDR3 spans 13 amino acids. The V gene's germline CDR1 is DFQATT and CDR2 SNEGSKA (reference sequence). The CDR3 DNA reads as TGCAGTGCCGGGGCCAGGGGGAATTCACCCCTCCACTTT. The encoded protein is CSAGARGNSPLHF.

At least ten counts were recorded for this clonotype. The chain employs TRBV20-1 and TRBJ2-3, with no clear D. Germline V gene lookup returns CDR1 DFQATT and CDR2 SNEGSKA (reference sequence). The CDR3 loop spans 12 amino acids. With 0 bases removed from V and 3 bases from J, the gap between germline ends came to 4 bases. The CDR3 reads CSARDPTDTQYF. The CDR3 nucleotides are TGCAGTGCTAGAGACCCAACAGATACGCAGTATTTT.

This clonotype was counted many times. The rearrangement joins TRBV12-3 or TRBV12-4 to TRBJ1-2; possibly TRBD1 for D (6 bases). The CDR3 totals 12 residues. Trimming removed 6 bases from V and 8 bases from J, with 13 bases in between. The CDR3 region has the DNA TGTGCCAGCAGCGGGACATTTTTAGGCTACACCTTC. Translation gives CASSGTFLGYTF.

The chain links TRBV6-2 or TRBV6-3 to TRBJ1-1, with D tentatively TRBD1 (5 bases). The CDR3 has 14 amino acids. With 2 bases removed from V and 6 bases from J, the gap between germline ends came to 13 bases. CDR1 and CDR2 from the germline V gene are MNHEY and SVGEGT. CDR3 nucleotides: TGTGCCAGCAGTTACAACCAGGGTCGGTCTGAAGCTTTCTTT. Protein product: CASSYNQGRSEAFF.

The chain couples TRBV5-6 to TRBJ2-3, with TRBD2 matching 13 bases. The V and J ends lost 2 bases and 8 bases, in that order; junction bases with no gene match: 8. The CDR3 totals 16 residues. The germline V gene encodes CDR1 SGHDT and CDR2 YYEEEE. CDR3 in DNA: TGTGCCAGCAGCTTCGCGACTAGCGGGGGGTCTCCTACGCAGTATTTT. The encoded protein is CASSFATSGGSPTQYF.

The rearrangement links TRBV3-1 to TRBJ2-1; D perhaps matches TRBD2 (6 bases). Trimming took 0 bases from V and 8 from J, leaving 8 bases between them. Germline loops: CDR1 LGHDT, CDR2 YNNKEL (reference sequence). This CDR3 contains 13 residues. For the CDR3, the DNA is TGTGCCAGCAGCCAAGATCCGGGGGATGAGCAGTTCTTC. Its protein is CASSQDPGDEQFF.

In its sample, this clonotype was seen a few times. The rearrangement uses TRBV12-3 or TRBV12-4 and TRBJ1-6; D not certain. The CDR3 sequence is 14 residues long. V lost 3 bases, J lost 5 bases, and 8 bases lay in between. Here the CDR3 DNA reads TGTGCCAGCAGTTTGAACTGGGATAATTCACCCCTCCACTTT. Protein product: CASSLNWDNSPLHF.

The table lists this clonotype with a few counts. The chain recombines TRBV29-1 with TRBJ1-3; unclear D gene. Germline V gives CDR1 SQVTM, CDR2 ANQGSEA. This CDR3 contains 12 residues. Between the trimmed V and J ends, which lost 4 bases and 0 bases, there was a span of 4 bases. The CDR3 loop reads CSVGASGNTIYF. The CDR3, as DNA: TGCAGCGTTGGGGCCTCTGGAAACACCATATATTTT.

This clonotype was recorded at least ten times. This sequence joins TRBV29-1 and TRBJ2-7; 7 nucleotides line up with TRBD1. V was pared by 7 bases and J by 2 bases, with 11 bases of the junction left unmatched. CDR3 length: 14 amino acids. The germline V gene encodes CDR1 SQVTM and CDR2 ANQGSEA. CDR3 sequence: CSASSSGTAYEQYF. The CDR3 DNA sequence: TGCAGCGCTTCCTCTTCCGGGACAGCCTACGAGCAGTACTTC.

This clonotype appeared a few times. The chain joins TRBV12-3 or TRBV12-4 to TRBJ2-5; either TRBD1 or TRBD2 may fit D (7 bases each). With 3 bases removed from V and 0 bases from J, the gap between germline ends came to 20 bases. CDR3 length equals 18 residues. In DNA form, the CDR3 reads TGTGCCAGCAGTTTCCGGGGAGCAGGGGGGGAGTACCAAGAGACCCAGTACTTC. Translation: CASSFRGAGGEYQETQYF.